These T cell receptor beta chains were read from a single sample in a study of shared clonotypes between healthy human individuals. Assay used: immunoSEQ multiplex PCR; TCRdb lists only in-frame clones, some missing. There are 2 million to 2.5 million clones in the sample; around 93% occur only once, and 0.3% to 0.45% lies in the top ten. Sequencing was performed on naive CD4+ T cells from PBMCs. The receptors stem from a man aged 18 to 30 in good health. Some clones in this sample may be carry-over from other donors' samples. CDR3s include the opening cysteine and the closing phenylalanine or tryptophan. The D gene is left open where the match is weak. Some rows have no size entry. The others give once, few or many, or a class for an expanded clone.

j_gene | d_gene | len | abundance | v_gene | CDR3aa | CDR3nt
TRBJ2-1 | NA | 16 | NA | TRBV6-6 | CASSYQTGNGPGEQFF | TGTGCCAGCAGTTATCAAACAGGGAATGGTCCCGGTGAGCAGTTCTTC
TRBJ2-1 | NA | 19 | NA | TRBV5-1 | CASSSRGSEQKSSYNEQFF | TGCGCCAGCAGCTCAAGAGGCAGCGAGCAGAAAAGCTCCTACAATGAGCAGTTCTTC
TRBJ1-5 | NA | 14 | NA | TRBV27 | CASSFSGFNQPQHF | TGTGCCAGCAGTTTTTCAGGGTTTAATCAGCCCCAGCATTTT
TRBJ2-5 | NA | 15 | NA | TRBV28 | CASSHGAGAAETQYF | TGTGCCAGCAGCCACGGGGCAGGGGCAGCAGAGACCCAGTACTTC
TRBJ1-2 | NA | 14 | NA | TRBV25-1 | CASSDTGSGYGYTF | TGTGCCAGCAGTGACACAGGGTCGGGCTATGGCTACACCTTC
TRBJ1-1 | NA | 13 | NA | TRBV11-2 | CATSHHGLEGAFF | TGTGCCACCTCTCACCACGGCCTCGAGGGGGCTTTCTTT
TRBJ2-7 | NA | 13 | NA | TRBV10-1 | CASSPDGYYEQYF | TGCGCCAGCAGCCCGGACGGCTACTACGAGCAGTACTTC
TRBJ1-1 | TRBD1 | 21 | NA | TRBV5-1 | CASSLSVVGQSWVGGNTEAFF | TGCGCCAGCAGCTTGTCCGTGGTGGGACAGTCGTGGGTGGGAGGGAACACTGAAGCTTTCTTT
TRBJ2-3 | NA | 18 | NA | TRBV29-1 | CSARGAAAKPSSTDTQYF | TGCAGCGCCAGGGGGGCGGCCGCTAAGCCTTCTAGCACAGATACGCAGTATTTT
TRBJ2-5 | TRBD2 | 13 | NA | TRBV29-1 | CSARTSGQETQYF | TGCAGCGCACGGACTAGCGGACAAGAGACCCAGTACTTC
TRBJ2-5 | NA | 13 | NA | TRBV5-1 | CASSLPTQETQYF | TGCGCCAGCAGCTTGCCGACCCAAGAGACCCAGTACTTC
TRBJ1-5 | NA | 13 | NA | TRBV28 | CASSPGWQQPQHF | TGTGCCAGCAGTCCAGGGTGGCAACAGCCCCAGCATTTT
TRBJ2-2 | TRBD1 | 16 | NA | TRBV18 | CASSPYLTGVTGELFF | TGTGCCAGCTCACCATATCTCACAGGGGTGACCGGGGAGCTGTTTTTT
TRBJ2-3 | NA | 15 | NA | TRBV5-6 | CASSLRGLSTDTQYF | TGTGCCAGCAGCTTGAGGGGACTTAGCACAGATACGCAGTATTTT
TRBJ2-1 | NA | 14 | NA | TRBV29-1 | CSVGRGLSYNEQFF | TGCAGCGTTGGGAGGGGACTTTCCTACAATGAGCAGTTCTTC
TRBJ1-1 | NA | 16 | NA | TRBV7-8 | CASSLMGGGAPTEAFF | TGTGCCAGCAGCTTAATGGGGGGTGGGGCTCCCACTGAAGCTTTCTTT
TRBJ2-5 | NA | 11 | NA | TRBV20-1 | CSAMPEETQYF | TGCAGTGCTATGCCCGAAGAGACCCAGTACTTC
TRBJ2-7 | NA | 14 | NA | TRBV5-5 | CASSVGPRAPEQYF | TGTGCCAGCAGCGTGGGACCCCGGGCGCCCGAGCAGTACTTC
TRBJ2-2 | NA | 13 | few | TRBV10-1 | CASSDTFTGELFF | TGCGCCAGCAGTGATACTTTTACCGGGGAGCTGTTTTTT
TRBJ1-2 | TRBD1 | 14 | NA | TRBV6-4 | CASSVDRGFGGYTF | TGTGCCAGCAGTGTGGACAGGGGGTTTGGTGGCTACACCTTC
TRBJ2-7 | NA | 13 | NA | TRBV7-9 | CASSPLPSYEQYF | TGTGCCAGCAGCCCTTTACCCTCCTACGAGCAGTACTTC
TRBJ1-1 | TRBD1 | 13 | NA | TRBV5-1 | CASSLDRGTEAFF | TGCGCCAGCAGCTTAGACAGGGGGACTGAAGCTTTCTTT
TRBJ2-5 | TRBD1 | 13 | NA | TRBV4-3 | CASSHGTGETQYF | TGCGCCAGCAGCCATGGGACAGGAGAGACCCAGTACTTC
TRBJ2-5 | NA | 14 | NA | TRBV5-1 | CASSLTSGKETQYF | TGCGCCAGCAGCTTGACCTCGGGTAAAGAGACCCAGTACTTC
TRBJ1-2 | NA | 14 | NA | TRBV4-2 | CASSHLQGEGGYTF | TGTGCCAGCAGCCACCTACAGGGCGAGGGTGGCTACACCTTC
TRBJ2-5 | TRBD2 | 12 | NA | TRBV5-1 | CASQTSGGAQYF | TGCGCCAGCCAGACTAGCGGGGGGGCCCAGTACTTC
TRBJ1-3 | NA | 14 | NA | TRBV11-2 | CASSRAGQGNTIYF | TGTGCCAGCAGCCGGGCTGGACAAGGAAACACCATATATTTT
TRBJ2-1 | TRBD2 | 16 | NA | TRBV9 | CASSPSPAGPNNEQFF | TGTGCCAGCAGCCCAAGTCCAGCGGGGCCGAACAATGAGCAGTTCTTC
TRBJ2-6 | NA | 17 | NA | TRBV6-1 | CASSVFSPGTGANVLTF | TGTGCCAGCAGTGTGTTTTCCCCCGGGACTGGGGCCAACGTCCTGACTTTC
TRBJ1-5 | NA | 16 | NA | TRBV7-5 | CVRSLGEGGRQSAPAF | TGTGTCAGAAGCCTAGGGGAGGGTGGGAGGCAATCAGCCCCAGCATTT
TRBJ1-5 | NA | 15 | NA | TRBV6-5 | CASSPGASSNQPQHF | TGTGCCAGCAGTCCGGGGGCCAGTAGCAATCAGCCCCAGCATTTT
TRBJ2-5 | TRBD1 | 17 | NA | TRBV28 | CASSFLVGQGAKETQYF | TGTGCCAGCAGTTTTTTGGTCGGACAGGGGGCGAAAGAGACCCAGTACTTC
TRBJ2-1 | TRBD2 | 16 | NA | TRBV15 | CATSRDRREGRNEQFF | TGTGCCACCAGCAGAGATCGGCGGGAGGGCCGCAATGAGCAGTTCTTC
TRBJ1-3 | NA | 13 | NA | TRBV5-1 | CASSEGAGNTIYF | TGCGCCAGCAGCGAGGGGGCTGGAAACACCATATATTTT
TRBJ1-1 | NA | 15 | NA | TRBV19 | CASSIFGAANTEAFF | TGTGCCAGTAGTATATTCGGGGCAGCGAACACTGAAGCTTTCTTT
TRBJ1-1 | NA | 14 | NA | TRBV10-3 | CAISQLAGNTEAFF | TGTGCCATCAGCCAATTAGCGGGGAACACTGAAGCTTTCTTT
TRBJ1-2 | TRBD1 | 12 | NA | TRBV29-1 | CSARDRVNGYTF | TGCAGCGCTCGGGACAGGGTGAATGGCTACACCTTC
TRBJ2-1 | TRBD2 | 15 | NA | TRBV12-5 | CASGTGTSGNNEQFF | TGTGCTAGTGGCACCGGGACTAGCGGGAACAATGAGCAGTTCTTC
TRBJ1-4 | NA | 16 | NA | TRBV28 | CASSLGGRVGDEKLFF | TGTGCCAGCAGTTTAGGGGGACGGGTCGGTGATGAAAAACTGTTTTTT
TRBJ2-7 | NA | 14 | NA | TRBV10-2 | CASRWTQSSYEQYF | TGCGCCAGCAGATGGACACAGAGCTCCTACGAGCAGTACTTC
TRBJ2-1 | NA | 13 | NA | TRBV7-9 | CASSLDSKNEQFF | TGTGCCAGCAGCTTAGATTCAAAAAATGAGCAGTTCTTC
TRBJ2-7 | NA | 16 | NA | TRBV13 | CASSFAQGAGRSEQYF | TGTGCCAGCAGCTTCGCCCAAGGGGCGGGACGTAGCGAGCAGTACTTC
TRBJ1-4 | TRBD1 | 16 | NA | TRBV5-1 | CASSWGTGVMSEKLFF | TGCGCCAGCAGCTGGGGGACAGGGGTGATGTCGGAAAAACTGTTTTTT
TRBJ2-3 | TRBD2 | 16 | NA | TRBV5-1 | CASSLGGAGALDTQYF | TGCGCCAGCAGCTTGGGGGGAGCGGGAGCGCTAGATACGCAGTATTTT
TRBJ2-3 | TRBD2 | 15 | NA | TRBV6-6 | CASSWTSGSGDTQYF | TGTGCCAGCAGCTGGACTAGCGGGAGTGGAGATACGCAGTATTTT
TRBJ1-3 | NA | 13 | NA | TRBV2 | CASSAYSGNTIYF | TGTGCCAGCAGTGCTTACTCTGGAAACACCATATATTTT
TRBJ1-1 | NA | 13 | few | TRBV6-5 | CASSYGGNTEAFF | TGTGCCAGCAGTTACGGGGGCAACACTGAAGCTTTCTTT
TRBJ2-7 | TRBD2 | 15 | once | TRBV5-1 | CASSSRGGLSYEQYF | TGCGCCAGCAGCTCCCGGGGGGGGCTCTCCTACGAGCAGTACTTC
TRBJ2-7 | TRBD1 | 14 | NA | TRBV28 | CASSSDRGPYEQYF | TGTGCCAGCAGTTCAGACAGGGGCCCCTACGAGCAGTACTTC
TRBJ1-1 | NA | 14 | NA | TRBV7-2 | CASSQGRPGAEAFF | TGTGCCAGCAGCCAAGGGAGGCCAGGAGCTGAAGCTTTCTTT
TRBJ2-7 | NA | 15 | NA | TRBV6-6 | CASNSPTGIPYEQYF | TGTGCCAGCAACTCTCCCACGGGAATACCCTACGAGCAGTACTTC